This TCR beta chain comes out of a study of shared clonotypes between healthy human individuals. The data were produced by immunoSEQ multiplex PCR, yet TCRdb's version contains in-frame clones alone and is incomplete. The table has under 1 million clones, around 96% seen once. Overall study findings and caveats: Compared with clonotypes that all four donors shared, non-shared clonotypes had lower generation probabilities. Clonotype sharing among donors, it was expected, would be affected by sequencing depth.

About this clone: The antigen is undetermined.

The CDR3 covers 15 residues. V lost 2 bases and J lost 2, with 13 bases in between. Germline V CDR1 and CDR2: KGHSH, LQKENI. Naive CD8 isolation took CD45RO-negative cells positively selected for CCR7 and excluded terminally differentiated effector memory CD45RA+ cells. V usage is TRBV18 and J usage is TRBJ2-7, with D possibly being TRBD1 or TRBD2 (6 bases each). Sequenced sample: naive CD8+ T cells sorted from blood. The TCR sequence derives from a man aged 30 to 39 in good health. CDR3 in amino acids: CASSPGGGNPYEQYF. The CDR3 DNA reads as TGTGCCAGCTCACCAGGAGGGGGAAACCCCTACGAGCAGTACTTC. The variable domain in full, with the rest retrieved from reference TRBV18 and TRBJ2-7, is NAGVMQNPRHLVRRRGQEARLRCSPMKGHSHVYWYRQLPEEGLKFMVYLQKENIIDESGMPKERFSAEFPKEGPSILRIQQVVRGDSAAYFCASSPGGGNPYEQYFGPGTRLTVT.